The 9 T cell receptor beta chains below come from one sample, sequenced in a study of T cell responses to AZD1222 COVID-19 vaccine. Here immunoSEQ multiplex PCR was the method, and the copy in TCRdb shows in-frame clones only, minus some. The sample lists some 130,000 clones, 80% to 95% seen once, with approximately 7% in the top ten. Sequences were derived from peripheral blood, sampled 28 days after the second AZD1222 dose. The receptors here all came from an adult who received the AZD1222 COVID-19 vaccine.

This chain uses TRBV11-3 with TRBJ2-7, with D uncertain. The CDR3 runs 16 residues. V shed 5 bases and J shed 2 bases, with 19 bases lying between them. Germline-derived CDR1 and CDR2 are SGHNT and YENEEA. In DNA form, the CDR3 reads TGTGCCAGCAGCCCCCCCGCTTGGTCGGAAACCTACGAGCAGTACTTC. This translates into CASSPPAWSETYEQYF. Full variable domain (rest looked up from reference TRBV11-3 and TRBJ2-7): EAGVVQSPRYKIIEKKQPVAFWCNPISGHNTLYWYLQNLGQGPELLIRYENEEAVDDSQLPKDRFSAERLKGVDSTLKIQPAELGDSAVYLCASSPPAWSETYEQYFGPGTRLTVT.

J is TRBJ1-1 and V is TRBV12-3 or TRBV12-4, with a weak D call TRBD1 (6 bases). The CDR3 has 12 amino acids. V lost 0 bases to trimming and J lost 8 bases, with 7 bases between them. The CDR3: CASSLAGTEAFF. CDR3 DNA sequence: TGTGCCAGCAGTTTAGCGGGGACAGAAGCTTTCTTT.

The chain links TRBV9 to TRBJ2-1; D is unclear. Trimming left V 0 bases short and J 6 bases short, with 13 bases between. This CDR3 is 15 amino acids long. Germline V gene lookup returns CDR1 SGDLS and CDR2 YYNGEE. CDR3 region: CASSVVRERGNEQFF. CDR3 DNA sequence: TGTGCCAGCAGCGTAGTCCGAGAGCGCGGCAATGAGCAGTTCTTC. Together with reference TRBV9 and TRBJ2-1, the CDR3 gives the full variable domain: DSGVTQTPKHLITATGQRVTLRCSPRSGDLSVYWYQQSLDQGLQFLIQYYNGEERAKGNILERFSAQQFPDLHSELNLSSLELGDSALYFCASSVVRERGNEQFFGPGTRLTVL.

The chain couples TRBV7-2 to TRBJ1-2, with D hard to call. Trimming removed 4 bases at V and 1 base at J, with 4 bases between. The CDR3 is 12 residues long. Germline values: CDR1 SGHTA, CDR2 FQGNSA. CDR3 nucleotides: TGTGCCAGCAGCTCGAATAACTATGGCTACACCTTC. As protein: CASSSNNYGYTF.

This chain uses TRBV5-8 with TRBJ1-6; a weak D match, TRBD1 (5 bases). The CDR3 length is 16 residues. V lost 4 bases to trimming and J lost 9 bases, with 20 bases between them. CDR1 is SGHTS and CDR2 is YDEGEE in the germline V gene. CDR3 sequence reads: CASSPSLGGWSSPLHF. As DNA, the CDR3 is TGTGCCAGCAGCCCCTCATTGGGGGGTTGGAGTTCACCCCTCCACTTT.

The J gene is TRBJ2-7, the V gene TRBV6-2 or TRBV6-3; the D call may be TRBD1 or TRBD2 (6 bases each). Trimming left V 5 bases short and J 2 bases short, with 19 bases between. The CDR3 spans 16 residues. CDR1 is MNHEY, CDR2 SVGEGT, per germline. CDR3 nucleotides: TGTGCCAGCAGTCCACCCCGGAGGGGGGTGACCTACGAGCAGTACTTC. It codes for CASSPPRRGVTYEQYF.

The J gene is TRBJ2-1, the V gene TRBV19, with TRBD1 as a possible D gene (5 bases). Germline V gene lookup returns CDR1 LNHDA and CDR2 SQIVND (reference sequence). This CDR3 spans 14 amino acids. Deletions cut 5 bases from V and 4 bases from J, with 12 bases between. The CDR3 here is CASSGWGEYNEQFF. CDR3 nucleotides: TGTGCCAGTAGTGGTTGGGGCGAGTACAATGAGCAGTTCTTC.

This chain links TRBV7-3 with TRBJ1-1, with unresolved D. From germline, CDR1 is SGHTA and CDR2 FQGTGA. There are 14 residues in the CDR3. Trimming removed 4 bases at V and 0 bases at J, with 9 bases between. The DNA of the CDR3 is TGTGCCAGCAGCTCGGACGGGTTGAACACTGAAGCTTTCTTT. Translation gives CASSSDGLNTEAFF.

The sample holds one count of this clone. The DNA of the CDR3 is TGTGCCAGCACCCTTACCGCCAGCGAAAAACTGTTTTTT. This encodes CASTLTASEKLFF. The chain uses TRBV7-2 and TRBJ1-4; D call uncertain. The CDR3 has 13 amino acids. Trimming removed 7 bases at V and 8 bases at J, with 14 bases between. In germline, CDR1 is SGHTA, CDR2 FQGNSA.